This T cell receptor beta chain stems from a study of blood T cell repertoires in COVID-19. The V gene's germline CDR1 is SGHTA and CDR2 FQGTGA. J lost 4 bases, V lost 1 base, and 10 bases had no gene match. This CDR3 contains 17 residues. Libraries were prepared by immunoSEQ multiplex PCR; TCRdb keeps only in-frame clonotypes and omits some of them. This table holds roughly 270,000 clones, approximately 81% found once. Sequencing used PBMCs or T cells enriched from blood (not recorded which). This TCR was sampled from a woman aged 45-59 years who had recovered from COVID-19. The chain joins TRBV7-3 to TRBJ1-1; 9 nucleotides align to TRBD1. The CDR3 region is CASSLMPLQGAGTEAFF. The CDR3 DNA reads TGTGCCAGCAGCTTAATGCCCCTACAGGGGGCCGGCACTGAAGCTTTCTTT.